The 13 T cell receptor beta chains listed next were all sequenced from one sample in a study of T cell responses to AZD1222 COVID-19 vaccine. Only in-frame clones appear in the TCRdb table, and some are missing; sequencing was by immunoSEQ multiplex PCR. The table lists more than 95,000 clones, 88% of them singletons. The sequences come from peripheral blood, collected on day 0 of AZD1222 vaccination. These receptor sequences come from an adult in good health.

V usage is TRBV28 and J usage is TRBJ2-1; TRBD2 aligns across 7 bases. After removal of 6 bases from V and 10 bases from J, the junction contained 9 bases not matched to a gene. In germline, CDR1 is MDHEN, CDR2 SYDVKM. This CDR3 region has 13 residues. CDR3 sequence: CASSSMGLPEQFF. CDR3 nucleotide sequence: TGTGCCAGCAGCTCAATGGGACTACCGGAGCAGTTCTTC.

The chain joins TRBV7-6 to TRBJ2-5; D may correspond to TRBD1 or TRBD2 (6 bases each). CDR3 length: 18 residues. The germline V and J ends were trimmed by 5 bases and 4 bases, with 26 bases remaining between them. From germline, CDR1 is SGHVS and CDR2 FNYEAQ. The DNA of the CDR3 is TGTGCCAGCAGCCCCTCCAAGGGGGGCCCTTTGAAATTAGAGACCCAGTACTTC. Residues: CASSPSKGGPLKLETQYF.

The rearrangement uses TRBV7-9 and TRBJ1-1, with unresolved D. The V gene lost 4 bases and the J gene lost 0 bases, with 12 bases spanning the gap. This CDR3 contains 15 residues. Germline loops: CDR1 SEHNR, CDR2 FQNEAQ (reference sequence). The CDR3: CASSSGFRLNTEAFF. The CDR3 DNA is TGTGCCAGCAGCTCGGGCTTTAGGTTGAACACTGAAGCTTTCTTT.

CDR3 protein: CASSPGTVGNTIYF. The CDR3 DNA reads TGTGCCAGCAGCCCCGGGACAGTGGGAAACACCATATATTTT. V gene TRBV7-9 combines with J gene TRBJ1-3; 7 nucleotides match TRBD1. The CDR3 runs 14 residues. Germline CDR1 is SEHNR and CDR2 is FQNEAQ (reference sequence). Trimming took 5 bases from V and 4 from J; bases not matched to a gene: 5.

The chain recombines TRBV7-2 with TRBJ1-2, with D unresolved. V was shortened by 2 bases and J by 6 bases, with 16 bases between the two germline ends. CDR3 length: 15 residues. Germline V lookup: CDR1 SGHTA, CDR2 FQGNSA. CDR3 in amino acids: CASSLSNLQSDGYTF. CDR3 DNA: TGTGCCAGCAGCTTAAGTAACCTCCAATCCGATGGCTACACCTTC.

For the CDR3, the DNA is TGTGCCAGCGAAAGGGCAGGCGGGTATGGCTACACCTTC. This translates into CASERAGGYGYTF. This chain connects TRBV3-1 (or the pseudogene TRBV3-2) to TRBJ1-2; D gene unclear. The CDR3 totals 13 residues. Deletions cut 8 bases from V and 5 bases from J, with 15 bases between. Germline V CDR1 and CDR2: LGHDT, YNNKEL (reference sequence).

CDR3 amino acids: CASSPRLAGDNEQFF. The CDR3 region has the DNA TGTGCCAGCAGCCCCCGACTAGCGGGAGACAATGAGCAGTTCTTC. The rearrangement links TRBV7-9 to TRBJ2-1, with TRBD2 identical over 12 bases. J was trimmed by 5 bases and V by 5 bases; bases with no gene match: 4. CDR1 SEHNR and CDR2 FQNEAQ come from the germline V gene (reference sequence). This CDR3 comprises 15 residues.

This sequence joins TRBV19 and TRBJ2-7, with no clear D. Germline V gene sequence: CDR1 LNHDA, CDR2 SQIVND (reference sequence). The CDR3 runs 13 residues. The ends were cut back, 5 bases at V and 4 bases at J, with 12 bases in the middle. The CDR3 protein is CASSLRDWYEQYF. DNA for the CDR3: TGTGCCAGTAGTTTAAGGGATTGGTACGAGCAGTACTTC.

The chain joins TRBV6-5 to TRBJ2-7; possible D gene TRBD1, 6 bases. The CDR3 is 14 residues long. V dropped 4 bases and J dropped 1 base, with 11 bases sitting between them. From germline, CDR1 is MNHEY and CDR2 SVGAGI. CDR3 bases: TGTGCCAGCAGTTTTAGGGGGTTGTCCTACGAGCAGTACTTC. Residues: CASSFRGLSYEQYF.

This clone was observed a handful of times. V is TRBV6-5 and J is TRBJ2-2; the D is unclear. The CDR3 runs to 13 residues. The germline V and J ends were trimmed by 2 bases and 7 bases, with 8 bases remaining between them. Germline CDR1 reads MNHEY; CDR2 reads SVGAGI. CDR3 sequence: CASSYRWSGELFF. The CDR3 bases are TGTGCCAGCAGTTACCGTTGGAGCGGGGAGCTGTTTTTT.

The CDR3 DNA sequence: TGCGCCAGCGGGGAACAGGGGGATGGCACTGAAGCTTTCTTT. This codes for CASGEQGDGTEAFF. The rearrangement links TRBV5-1 to TRBJ1-1; 8 bases align to TRBD1. V dropped 7 bases and J dropped 4; count of bases not matched to a gene: 9. This CDR3 is 14 amino acids long. Germline CDR1 SGHRS, CDR2 YFSETQ.

The V gene is TRBV15, the J gene TRBJ2-3, with D tentatively TRBD2 (6 bases). CDR1 and CDR2 (germline): LNHNV, YYDKDF (reference sequence). The CDR3 runs 13 residues. Trimming removed 1 base at V and 14 bases at J, with 16 bases between. The CDR3 loop is CATSRVALARVYF. CDR3 nucleotide sequence: TGTGCCACCAGCAGAGTCGCACTAGCCCGGGTGTATTTT. The full variable domain, with the rest looked up from reference TRBV15 and TRBJ2-3, is DAMVIQNPRYQVTQFGKPVTLSCSQTLNHNVMYWYQQKSSQAPKLLFHYYDKDFNNEADTPDNFQSRRPNTSFCFLDIRSPGLGDTAMYLCATSRVALARVYFGPGTRLTVL.

The sample holds a few counts of this clone. CDR3 residues: CASSVDPSGPYEQYF. CDR3 DNA: TGTGCCAGCAGCGTAGACCCTAGCGGTCCGTACGAGCAGTACTTC. The chain uses TRBV9 and TRBJ2-7; 7 nucleotides agree with TRBD2. CDR1 and CDR2 from the germline V gene are SGDLS and YYNGEE. The CDR3 extends over 15 amino acids. Trimming cost V 0 bases and J 4 bases; bases outside gene matches: 7.